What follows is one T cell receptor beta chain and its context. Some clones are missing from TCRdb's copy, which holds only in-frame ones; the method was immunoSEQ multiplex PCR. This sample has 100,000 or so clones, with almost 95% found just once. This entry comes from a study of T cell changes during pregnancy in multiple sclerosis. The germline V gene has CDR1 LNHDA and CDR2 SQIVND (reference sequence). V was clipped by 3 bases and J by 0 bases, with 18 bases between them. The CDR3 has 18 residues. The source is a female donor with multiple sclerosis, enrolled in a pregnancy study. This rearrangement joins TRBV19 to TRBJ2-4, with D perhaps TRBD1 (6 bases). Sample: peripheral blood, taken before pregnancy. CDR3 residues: CASSIRQVGIEAKNIQYF. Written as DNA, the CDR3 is TGTGCCAGTAGTATTCGACAGGTGGGGATCGAAGCCAAAAACATTCAGTACTTC. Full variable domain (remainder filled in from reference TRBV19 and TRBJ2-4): DGGITQSPKYLFRKEGQNVTLSCEQNLNHDAMYWYRQDPGQGLRLIYYSQIVNDFQKGDIAEGYSVSREKKESFPLTVTSAQKNPTAFYLCASSIRQVGIEAKNIQYFGAGTRLSVL.